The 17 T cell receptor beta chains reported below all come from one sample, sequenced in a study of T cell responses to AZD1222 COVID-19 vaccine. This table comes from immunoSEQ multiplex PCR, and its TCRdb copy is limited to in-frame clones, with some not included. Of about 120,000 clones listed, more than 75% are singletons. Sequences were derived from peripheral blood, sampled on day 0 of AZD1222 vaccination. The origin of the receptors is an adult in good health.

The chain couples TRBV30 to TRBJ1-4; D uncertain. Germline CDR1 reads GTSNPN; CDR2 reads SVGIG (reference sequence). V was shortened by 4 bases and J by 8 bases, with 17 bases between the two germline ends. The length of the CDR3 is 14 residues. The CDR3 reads CAWTLGGVGEKLFF. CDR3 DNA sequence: TGTGCCTGGACCCTCGGAGGAGTAGGGGAAAAACTGTTTTTT.

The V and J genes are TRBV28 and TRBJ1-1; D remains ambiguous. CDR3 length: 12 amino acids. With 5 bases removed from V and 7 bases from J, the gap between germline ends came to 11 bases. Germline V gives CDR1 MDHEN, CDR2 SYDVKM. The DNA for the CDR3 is TGTGCCAGCAGTCCCCGAAAGGGTGAAGCTTTCTTT. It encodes CASSPRKGEAFF.

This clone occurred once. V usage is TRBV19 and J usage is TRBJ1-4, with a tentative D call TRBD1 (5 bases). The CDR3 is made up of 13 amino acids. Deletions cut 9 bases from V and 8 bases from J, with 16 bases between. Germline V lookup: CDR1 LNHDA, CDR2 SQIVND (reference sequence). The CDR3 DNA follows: TGTGCCAGCTCGGGGCCGACACCGGAAAAACTGTTTTTT. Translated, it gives CASSGPTPEKLFF.

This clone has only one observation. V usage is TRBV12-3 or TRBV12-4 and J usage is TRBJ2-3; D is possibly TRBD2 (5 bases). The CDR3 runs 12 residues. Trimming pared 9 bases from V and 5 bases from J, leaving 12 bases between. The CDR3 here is CASGLQQDTQYF. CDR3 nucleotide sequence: TGTGCCAGTGGACTGCAACAAGATACGCAGTATTTT.

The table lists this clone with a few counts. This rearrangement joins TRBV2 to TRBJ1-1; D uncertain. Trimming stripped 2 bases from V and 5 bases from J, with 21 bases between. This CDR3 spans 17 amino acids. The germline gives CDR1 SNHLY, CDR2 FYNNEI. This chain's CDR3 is CASSESSAAAFLTEAFF. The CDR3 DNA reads TGTGCCAGCAGTGAATCTTCCGCGGCCGCATTTTTGACTGAAGCTTTCTTT. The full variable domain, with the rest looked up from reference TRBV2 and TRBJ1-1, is EPEVTQTPSHQVTQMGQEVILRCVPISNHLYFYWYRQILGQKVEFLVSFYNNEISEKSEIFDDQFSVERPDGSNFTLKIRSTKLEDSAMYFCASSESSAAAFLTEAFFGQGTRLTVV.

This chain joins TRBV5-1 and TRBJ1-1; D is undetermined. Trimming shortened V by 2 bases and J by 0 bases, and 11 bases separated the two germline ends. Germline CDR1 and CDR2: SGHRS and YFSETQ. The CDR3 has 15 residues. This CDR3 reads CASSLTDGLNTEAFF. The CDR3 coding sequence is TGCGCCAGCAGCTTAACCGACGGATTGAACACTGAAGCTTTCTTT.

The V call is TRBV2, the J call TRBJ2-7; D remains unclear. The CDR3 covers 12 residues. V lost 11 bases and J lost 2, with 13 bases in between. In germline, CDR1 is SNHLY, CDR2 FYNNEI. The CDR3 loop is CAVEDDTYEQYF. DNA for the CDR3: TGTGCCGTCGAGGATGACACCTACGAGCAGTACTTC.

CDR3 coding DNA: TGTGCCAGCAGCTTGGGATTAGCAGGGACCTACGAGCAGTACTTC. Its protein is CASSLGLAGTYEQYF. The rearrangement links TRBV5-4 to TRBJ2-7; perhaps TRBD1 as D (5 bases). The CDR3 is made up of 15 amino acids. The germline V and J ends were trimmed by 0 bases and 2 bases, with 12 bases remaining between them. Germline assignment: CDR1 SGHNT and CDR2 YYREEE (reference sequence).

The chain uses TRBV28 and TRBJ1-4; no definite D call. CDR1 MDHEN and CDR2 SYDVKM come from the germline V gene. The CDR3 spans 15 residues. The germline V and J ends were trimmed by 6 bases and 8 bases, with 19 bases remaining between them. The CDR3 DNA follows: TGTGCCAGCAGACGGGGTGCGGCCCCGGACGAAAAACTGTTTTTT. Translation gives CASRRGAAPDEKLFF.

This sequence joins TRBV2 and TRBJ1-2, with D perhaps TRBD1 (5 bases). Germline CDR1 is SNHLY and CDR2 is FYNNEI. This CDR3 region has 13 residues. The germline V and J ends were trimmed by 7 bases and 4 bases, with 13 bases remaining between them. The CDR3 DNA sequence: TGTGCCAGCAATTGGGACGGACGCTATGGCTACACCTTC. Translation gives CASNWDGRYGYTF. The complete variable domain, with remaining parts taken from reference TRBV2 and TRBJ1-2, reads EPEVTQTPSHQVTQMGQEVILRCVPISNHLYFYWYRQILGQKVEFLVSFYNNEISEKSEIFDDQFSVERPDGSNFTLKIRSTKLEDSAMYFCASNWDGRYGYTFGSGTRLTVV.

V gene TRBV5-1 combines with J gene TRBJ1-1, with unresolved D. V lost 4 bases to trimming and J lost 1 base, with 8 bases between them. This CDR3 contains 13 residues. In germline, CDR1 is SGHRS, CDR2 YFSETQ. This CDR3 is CASSPNWNTEAFF. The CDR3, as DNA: TGCGCCAGCAGCCCCAACTGGAACACTGAAGCTTTCTTT. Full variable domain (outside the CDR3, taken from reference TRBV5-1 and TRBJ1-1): KAGVTQTPRYLIKTRGQQVTLSCSPISGHRSVSWYQQTPGQGLQFLFEYFSETQRNKGNFPGRFSGRQFSNSRSEMNVSTLELGDSALYLCASSPNWNTEAFFGQGTRLTVV.

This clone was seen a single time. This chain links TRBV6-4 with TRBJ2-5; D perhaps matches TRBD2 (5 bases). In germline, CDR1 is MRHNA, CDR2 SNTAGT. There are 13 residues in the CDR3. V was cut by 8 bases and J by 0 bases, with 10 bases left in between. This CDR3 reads CASQLGHQETQYF. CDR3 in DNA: TGTGCCAGCCAACTAGGGCACCAAGAGACCCAGTACTTC.

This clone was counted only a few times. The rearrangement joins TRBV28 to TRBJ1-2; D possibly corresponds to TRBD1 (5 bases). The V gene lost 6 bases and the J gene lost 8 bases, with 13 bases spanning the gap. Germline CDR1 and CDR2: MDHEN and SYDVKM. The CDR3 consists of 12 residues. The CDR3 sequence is CASRPRRGGYTF. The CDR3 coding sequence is TGTGCCAGCAGGCCCAGGAGGGGAGGCTACACCTTC.

In DNA form, the CDR3 reads TGTGCCAGCAGTAAAGGGTTTATTCGCAATCAGCCCCAGCATTTT. Encoded protein: CASSKGFIRNQPQHF. This sequence joins TRBV28 and TRBJ1-5; D not resolved. V was cut by 5 bases and J by 2 bases, with 13 bases left in between. The CDR3 spans 15 residues. The germline gives CDR1 MDHEN, CDR2 SYDVKM.

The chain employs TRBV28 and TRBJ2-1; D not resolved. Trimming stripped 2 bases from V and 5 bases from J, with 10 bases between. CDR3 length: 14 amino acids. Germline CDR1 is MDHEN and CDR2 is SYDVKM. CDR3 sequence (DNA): TGTGCCAGCAGTTTACCGGAATTTAACAATGAGCAGTTCTTC. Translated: CASSLPEFNNEQFF.

The CDR3: CARGCLSEQYF. The CDR3 DNA reads as TGTGCCAGAGGGTGTTTATCCGAGCAGTACTTC. The V gene is TRBV5-6, the J gene TRBJ2-7; no clear D. V was trimmed by 8 bases and J by 6 bases, leaving 12 bases between them. Germline CDR1 and CDR2: SGHDT and YYEEEE. The CDR3 runs 11 residues. Drawing the rest from reference TRBV5-6 and TRBJ2-7, the complete variable domain is DAGVTQSPTHLIKTRGQQVTLRCSPKSGHDTVSWYQQALGQGPQFIFQYYEEEERQRGNFPDRFSGHQFPNYSSELNVNALLLGDSALYLCARGCLSEQYFGPGTRLTVT.

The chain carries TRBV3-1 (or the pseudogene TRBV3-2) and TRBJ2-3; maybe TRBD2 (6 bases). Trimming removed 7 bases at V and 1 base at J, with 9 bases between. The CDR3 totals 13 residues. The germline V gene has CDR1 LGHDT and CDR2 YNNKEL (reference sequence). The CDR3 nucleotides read TGTGCCAGCACGGGACTTCGCACAGATACGCAGTATTTT. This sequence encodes CASTGLRTDTQYF.